A selection of T cell receptor beta chains follows, all from one sample in a study of graft-versus-host responses after intestinal transplantation. These receptors are not linked to any known antigen. The assay was immunoSEQ multiplex PCR, and TCRdb's table has in-frame clones only and misses some. The sample carries about 100,000 clones, roughly 90% recorded once. Material: unstimulated CD4+ T cells sorted from spleen or lymph node cells, obtained before transplant. The source of these receptors is a human donor who was the organ donor for an intestinal transplant. Both conserved end residues are part of each CDR3. A D gene is named only where the DNA matches it firmly. Clone size is stated in some rows and not others, as once, few, many or a class when expanded.

d_call j_call clone_size v_call cdr3_nt cdr3_aa
TRBD1 TRBJ1-2 . TRBV30 TGTGCCTGCCTCGGGACAGGGGGTAAAAGCTATGGCTACACCTTC CACLGTGGKSYGYTF
. TRBJ1-2 few TRBV6-5 TGTGCCAGCAGCCGCGACAGATTTCCTAACTATGGCTACACCTTC CASSRDRFPNYGYTF
. TRBJ1-1 once TRBV30 TGTGCCTGGAGTGTAGGGGGAGGGCCTGAAGCTTTCTTT CAWSVGGGPEAFF
. TRBJ2-3 . TRBV5-1 TGCGCCAGCAGTTACAGGGAAGCAGATACGCAGTATTTT CASSYREADTQYF
. TRBJ1-2 . TRBV18 TGTGCCAGCTCACCAAATTCGGGAGGGAACCGTGGCTACACCTTC CASSPNSGGNRGYTF
. TRBJ1-5 . TRBV5-5 TGTGCCAGCAGCTTGGAACAGGCTGGTCAGCCCCAGCATTTT CASSLEQAGQPQHF
. TRBJ2-7 . TRBV7-9 TGTGCCAGCAGCTTAGAGGCCGCCAGCTACGAGCAGTACTTC CASSLEAASYEQYF
. TRBJ2-3 . TRBV30 TGTGCCTGGAGGACAGAAGATACGCAGTATTTT CAWRTEDTQYF
. TRBJ1-1 . TRBV5-1 TGCGCCAGCAGCTTGGGTCAGGGGATGAACACTGAAGCTTTCTTT CASSLGQGMNTEAFF
. TRBJ1-1 . TRBV5-1 TGCGCCAGCAGCTTGTGGGGGGACACTGAAGCTTTCTTT CASSLWGDTEAFF
. TRBJ1-6 . TRBV30 TGTGCCTGGAGTCGGGGATCACCCCTCCACTTT CAWSRGSPLHF
. TRBJ1-2 . TRBV2 TGTGCCAGCAGTGAATCAGCCGGACCGATCTATGGCTACACCTTC CASSESAGPIYGYTF
. TRBJ2-7 . TRBV7-6 TGTGCCAGCAGCTTAATGACGGACCCCCTCTACGAGCAGTACTTC CASSLMTDPLYEQYF
TRBD1 TRBJ1-5 . TRBV2 TGTGCCAGCGGAGGGGACAGGGGGAATCAGCCCCAGCATTTT CASGGDRGNQPQHF
TRBD2 TRBJ2-7 . TRBV18 TGTGCCAGCTCACCCTTTGCGGGAGACAAGCCTTACGAGCAGTACTTC CASSPFAGDKPYEQYF
. TRBJ1-6 few TRBV7-9 TGTGCCAGCAGCCGCGGGGGACTGAGAAATTCACCCCTCCACTTT CASSRGGLRNSPLHF
. TRBJ1-1 . TRBV5-1 TGCGCCAGCAGCTTTCCAGGGGTGAACACTGAAGCTTTCTTT CASSFPGVNTEAFF
. TRBJ1-2 . TRBV7-9 TGTGCCAGCAGCTTAGACACAGGACCCTATGGCTACACCTTC CASSLDTGPYGYTF
TRBD1 TRBJ2-5 . TRBV5-1 TGCGCCAGCAGAGGACAGGGGAGAGAGACCCAGTACTTC CASRGQGRETQYF
. TRBJ1-5 . TRBV6-4 TGTGCCAGCGACCCAGGGGATACCGCCCAGCATTTT CASDPGDTAQHF
. TRBJ2-3 . TRBV7-9 TGTGCCAGCAGCTTACTGCCGGGAGATACGCAGTATTTT CASSLLPGDTQYF
TRBD1 TRBJ1-2 few TRBV19 TGTGCCAGTAGCCCGGACAGGGGGCGGGACGGCTACACCTTC CASSPDRGRDGYTF
TRBD1 TRBJ1-6 . TRBV4-1 TGCGCCAGCAGCCAACCGGGACAGGGGGTCCCCTATAATTCACCCCTCCACTTT CASSQPGQGVPYNSPLHF
. TRBJ1-1 . TRBV11-3 TGTGCCAGCAGCCTACAGGGAGGCACTGAAGCTTTCTTT CASSLQGGTEAFF
TRBD1 TRBJ1-2 . TRBV6-6 TGTGCCAGCAGTTACTCCCAAGGGGACAGGGAAGGCTACACCTTC CASSYSQGDREGYTF
. TRBJ1-1 . TRBV18 TGTGCCAGCTCACCTATCCAGGGCGGTAACACTGAAGCTTTCTTT CASSPIQGGNTEAFF
TRBD2 TRBJ2-3 . TRBV18 TGTGCCAGCTCACCCCTCGGGGCTAGCGGCATATCTAGCACAGATACGCAGTATTTT CASSPLGASGISSTDTQYF
TRBD1 TRBJ2-5 . TRBV7-9 TGTGCCAGCATCCTCGTCGTCGGGACAGACCAAGAGACCCAGTACTTC CASILVVGTDQETQYF
. TRBJ2-5 . TRBV9 TGTGCCAGCAGCCCGGATCTGGGGGGGACCCAGTACTTC CASSPDLGGTQYF
. TRBJ1-5 . TRBV2 TGTGCCAGCAAAGGTTCGAAGGGGTTGGTGCCCCAGCATTTT CASKGSKGLVPQHF
TRBD1 TRBJ1-1 . TRBV5-1 TGCGCCAGCAGCTCCTGGGACAGGCCAAACACTGAAGCTTTCTTT CASSSWDRPNTEAFF
. TRBJ2-2 . TRBV2 TGTGCCAGCAGTACAGGGTCACCCGGGGAGCTGTTTTTT CASSTGSPGELFF
. TRBJ1-6 . TRBV30 TGTGCCTGGAGCGGCTATTCACCCCTCCACTTT CAWSGYSPLHF
. TRBJ2-7 once TRBV2 TGTGCCAGCGGAGGCCCGGTACAGACCGCCTACGAGCAGTACTTC CASGGPVQTAYEQYF
. TRBJ2-7 . TRBV11-2 TGTGCCAGCAGCTTAGATGGAAGGGCGGGGGAGCAGTACTTC CASSLDGRAGEQYF
TRBD1 TRBJ2-2 . TRBV19 TGTGCCAGTAGTATAACGTCAACAGGGGGAACCGGGGAGCTGTTTTTT CASSITSTGGTGELFF
. TRBJ1-1 . TRBV5-6 TGTGCCAGCAGCCGGGAAATAGGAGGATACAACACTGAAGCTTTCTTT CASSREIGGYNTEAFF
. TRBJ1-2 once TRBV7-9 TGTGCCAGCAGCCAAGCCAGCAGCAGGTTGGAGTACTACACCTTC CASSQASSRLEYYTF
. TRBJ1-2 . TRBV18 TGTGCCAGCTCACCATTAGGGGCAGGGGAAGGCTACACCTTC CASSPLGAGEGYTF
. TRBJ2-3 . TRBV7-3 TGTGCCAGCAGCTGGGGGGGCCCAGCAGATACGCAGTATTTT CASSWGGPADTQYF
. TRBJ1-5 . TRBV9 TGTGCCAGCAGCGTAGGGACCACAGGGAATCAGCCCCAGCATTTT CASSVGTTGNQPQHF
. TRBJ1-1 . TRBV30 TGTGCCTGGAGTGTACTTCGCGGTATGAACACTGAAGCTTTCTTT CAWSVLRGMNTEAFF
. TRBJ1-4 few TRBV10-3 TGTGCCATCAGTGGAGGGGTTTATGAAAAACTGTTTTTT CAISGGVYEKLFF
TRBD2 TRBJ2-1 . TRBV7-8 TGTGCCAGCGGCGGATTCGGGGGGAAAGGTTCCTACAATGAGCAGTTCTTC CASGGFGGKGSYNEQFF
TRBD1 TRBJ1-1 . TRBV28 TGTGCCAGCTTGGGGACAGAGAACACTGAAGCTTTCTTT CASLGTENTEAFF
TRBD1 TRBJ1-2 once TRBV5-4 TGTGCCAGCAGCTACAGGACAGGGCGGAACTATGGCTACACCTTC CASSYRTGRNYGYTF
. TRBJ2-1 . TRBV4-1 TGCGCCAGCAGCCGTCCAGGGGGTGAGGGGGGTACGAGGGATGAGCAGTTCTTC CASSRPGGEGGTRDEQFF
. TRBJ2-2 . TRBV11-2 TGTGCCAGCAGCTTAAGGCGCGAGGGGACCGGGGAGCTGTTTTTT CASSLRREGTGELFF
. TRBJ1-1 . TRBV28 TGTGCCAGCAGTTTTAATAGAGAGGGGCGCCCTTTCTTT CASSFNREGRPFF
. TRBJ2-2 . TRBV7-8 TGTGCCAGCACCCATGAGGAATTTATCTCCGGGGAGCTGTTTTTT CASTHEEFISGELFF
. TRBJ1-4 . TRBV19 TGTGCCAGTAGTATTAACTCTGAAAAACTGTTTTTT CASSINSEKLFF
TRBD1 TRBJ2-2 . TRBV5-1 TGCGCCAGCGGAAGGACAGGGGCCGGGGAGCTGTTTTTT CASGRTGAGELFF
. TRBJ1-2 . TRBV7-9 TGTGCCAGCAGCCGCGGACCGATCGGCTATGGCTACACCTTC CASSRGPIGYGYTF
. TRBJ1-6 . TRBV30 TGTGCCTGGGGGGGCATCTCCTATAATTCACCCCTCCACTTT CAWGGISYNSPLHF
. TRBJ2-4 . TRBV11-2 TGTGCCAGCAGCATACTTGAGGAGTACTTC CASSILEEYF
. TRBJ1-1 . TRBV10-2 TGCGCCAGCGGAGGACAAACCCCTGAAGCTTTCTTT CASGGQTPEAFF